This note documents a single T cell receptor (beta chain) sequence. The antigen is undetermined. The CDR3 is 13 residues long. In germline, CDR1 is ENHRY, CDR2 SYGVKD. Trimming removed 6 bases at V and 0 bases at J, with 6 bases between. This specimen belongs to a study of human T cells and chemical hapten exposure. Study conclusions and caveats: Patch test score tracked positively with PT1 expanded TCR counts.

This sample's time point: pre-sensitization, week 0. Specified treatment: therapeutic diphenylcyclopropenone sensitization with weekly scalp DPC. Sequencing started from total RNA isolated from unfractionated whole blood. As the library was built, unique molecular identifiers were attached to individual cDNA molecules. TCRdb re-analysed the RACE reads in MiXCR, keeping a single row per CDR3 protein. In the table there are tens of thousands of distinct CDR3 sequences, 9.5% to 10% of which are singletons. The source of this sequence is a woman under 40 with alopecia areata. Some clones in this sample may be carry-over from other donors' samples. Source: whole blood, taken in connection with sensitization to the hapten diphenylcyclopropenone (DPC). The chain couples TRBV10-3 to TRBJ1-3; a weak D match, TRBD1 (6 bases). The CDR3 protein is CAIRDSSGNTIYF. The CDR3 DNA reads TGTGCCATCAGGGACAGCTCTGGAAACACCATATATTTT.